Here is one T cell receptor beta chain with its context. The clone's antigen remains unknown. It has no much larger one-base neighbor in the sample; base qualities were not kept. The germline V gene encodes CDR1 SNHLY and CDR2 FYNNEI. A distance of 13 bases separates the germline ends of V and J, which lose 7 bases and 0 bases respectively. The CDR3 numbers 15 residues from cysteine through phenylalanine. Kept here is only the CDR3 DNA, which spans 45 bases and is read in frame from base 1. The data were taken from a study of blood T cell repertoires in COVID-19 (dated by TCRdb to between 2020 and 2021). Study-level background: Samples from collaborators originated in the United States, Italy and Spain and spanned both the acute and convalescent phases of COVID-19. The material from the prospective study consisted of cDNA or gDNA derived from T cells, B-cell-depleted T cells, or PBMCs. The dataset comprised deeply sampled blood TCRbeta repertoires from subjects exposed to, actively infected with, or recovered from COVID-19. The repertoires were made available in a free public database intended to serve as a resource for research on the immune response to SARS-CoV-2. Samples came from the ongoing ImmuneRACE study (first 160 participants) plus 1,254 subjects from 6 global collaborators. The sample metadata nearly always contained a de-identified subject ID, COVID-19 status, age in years and sex. HLA class I and class II types, where available, came from metadata supplied by the sample provider rather than from assay-based typing.

General study outcomes and caveats: The amount of clinical and demographic metadata varied by source and participant and was provided uncurated.

TCRbeta CDR3 regions were amplified from genomic DNA by means of the immunoSEQ Assay, a bias-controlled multiplex PCR. The source study handled its data this way. Nucleated cell counts per sample were estimated from amplification of reference gene primers within the assay. Sequence reads were collapsed and filtered to measure the absolute abundance of every unique TCRbeta CDR3 rearrangement. Productive Simpson clonality was computed per sample as the square root of Simpson's diversity index over productive rearrangements. Not all clones reach the TCRdb copy of this immuneACCESS table, which keeps in-frame sequences only. Checked studies attribute under half of the gap to unresolved V genes and leave the rest unexplained. Clone size and V and J calls were adopted from that table, with D and trimming inferred from the DNA. This sample has roughly 260,000 clones in its table, and approximately 88% of those were observed once. Jointly, the top ten make up 2% to 3% of the sample.

Participants in the prospective study were aged roughly 18 to 95 years, lived in about two dozen United States geographic areas, and enrolled through a virtual design. In the prospective study, cohorts were assigned on the basis of participant-reported clinical history obtained from a screening survey and a study questionnaire. Mobile phlebotomists in the prospective study collected whole blood, serum and a nasopharyngeal or oropharyngeal swab from every participant. Over a roughly 2-month period, participants in the prospective study had the option of providing additional blood draws and questionnaires. Blood samples from the prospective study were shipped frozen or at room temperature prior to DNA extraction.

This chain is built from TRBV2 and TRBJ1-5; TRBD1 might be the D gene, on 5 matching bases. The specimen was PBMCs or T cells enriched from blood (not recorded which). This TCR was recovered from a woman aged 30 to 39 with acute COVID-19. The CDR3 region has the sequence CASKAGPDSNQPQHF. The sequenced DNA: TGTGCCAGCAAGGCAGGGCCCGATAGCAATCAGCCCCAGCATTTT.